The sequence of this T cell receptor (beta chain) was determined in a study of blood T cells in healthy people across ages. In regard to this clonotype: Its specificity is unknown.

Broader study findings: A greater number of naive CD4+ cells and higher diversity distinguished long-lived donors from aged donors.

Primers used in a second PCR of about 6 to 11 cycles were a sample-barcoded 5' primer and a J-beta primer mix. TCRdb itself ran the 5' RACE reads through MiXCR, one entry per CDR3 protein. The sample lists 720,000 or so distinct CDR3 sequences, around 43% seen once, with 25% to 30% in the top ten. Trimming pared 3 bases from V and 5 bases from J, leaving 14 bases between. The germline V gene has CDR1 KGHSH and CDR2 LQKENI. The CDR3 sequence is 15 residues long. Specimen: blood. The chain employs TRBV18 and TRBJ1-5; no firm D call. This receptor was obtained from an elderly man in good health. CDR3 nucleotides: TGTGCCAGCTCACCCCGGGAGGCCATCGATCAGCCCCAGCATTTT. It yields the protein CASSPREAIDQPQHF.